This T cell receptor beta chain was captured by sequencing in a study of cytomegalovirus exposure and HLA in healthy donors (dated by TCRdb to 2016 to 2017). Study-level background: An earlier analysis of 587 of the donors reported over 250 Gb of sequence data and 117 million unique TCR beta sequences obtained from about 179 million T cells. Among roughly 400 genotyped donors of the cohort, an average of approximately 200,000 unique TCR beta nucleotide sequences was sequenced per donor, of which approximately 18% were non-productive. Using immunosequencing, the study profiled T cell repertoires from 500 to 800 subjects and related those repertoires to cytomegalovirus serostatus. To study patterns of TCR occurrence, a later analysis re-analyzed previously published TCR beta repertoires from around 670 donors and added high-resolution HLA genotyping. A later genetic analysis took genome-wide SNP genotypes for about 55% of the 666 donors and used that subset as a discovery cohort. Every discovery cohort repertoire had been produced on one sequencing platform. The number of donors typed differed by locus, with about 629-640 for A, B, C, DRB1 and DQB1, more than 500 for DQA1, 600 to 610 for DPA1, and 400 to 490 for DPB1. Donor age, sex, ethnicity and CMV serostatus were compiled alongside the repertoire data. The genetic ancestry cluster associated with self-reported Caucasian donors included 65% to 90% of the roughly 400 genotyped donors. An earlier analysis of some 500 of the donors used high-throughput TCR beta sequencing to judge whether each TCR beta V gene segment behaved as functional or pseudogenic. High-throughput TCR immunosequencing, statistical association of individual TCRs with disease status, and machine learning were combined to predict cytomegalovirus infection status. The study was designed to test whether signatures of past pathogen exposure could be identified by cataloging public T cell receptors. Rather than drawing on any new phenotypic data, the later analysis identified candidate immune exposures from TCR beta sequences and the way those sequences occurred across donors. Roughly 300 gigabases of sequencing data and approximately 85 million unique TCR sequences were included in an early release covering over 600 HLA-typed donors. About five DR-DQ haplotypes were handled as single units for association and clustering because linkage in the cohort was strong. HLA typing covered class I and class II loci at four-digit resolution. Besides the first cohort of 666 subjects, a separate validation cohort made up of over 100 different subjects was used. Beyond this particular receptor, the publication reports: Linkage disequilibrium might explain the correlated functional status among segregating V segments, but an unknown experimental factor could not be ruled out. Several of the top co-occurrence clusters appeared to be linked to parvovirus B19, influenza, CMV and Epstein-Barr virus, according to a later analysis. A few of the identified cytomegalovirus-associated TCR beta chains were confirmed in vitro to be specific for cytomegalovirus antigens. Because the 87-base-pair reads could not distinguish some IMGT-functional V segments, including TRBV6-2 and TRBV6-3, those segments were excluded. A total of 150 to 200 TCR beta chains were listed by the study as associated with cytomegalovirus. Specific HLA alleles were associated with 15,000 to 20,000 TCR beta sequences at a false discovery rate of 0.05 in a later analysis. Broadly in line with IMGT annotations, most TCR beta V segments showed up in productive rearrangements about 87% or about 30% of the time in an earlier analysis of around 600 of the donors. An association between a missense DCLRE1C variant and V-gene and J-gene trimming of TCR beta chains was found in a later genetic analysis and replicated in an independent cohort. Most TCR sequences were observed very rarely across donors, whereas some public TCRs were present in many individuals. In a later analysis, the rate of TCR association differed among HLA loci, with DRB1 alleles having the most associated TCRs and HLA-C alleles having the fewest. In a later genetic analysis, fewer N-insertions in productive TCRs were reported among donors in an Asian-associated ancestry cluster than the roughly 640-donor mean. The classifier was reported to diagnose cytomegalovirus status with high specificity and sensitivity in both the original cohort and the validation cohort. The presence/absence analyses assumed that sequencing depth was roughly uniform across donors, and that assumption may not be true. According to a later analysis, most CMV-associated TCR beta chains appeared to be HLA-restricted, and the HLA associations seemed to be driven largely by CMV exposure. In a later analysis, HLA-associated TCR beta chains were found to be more clonally expanded and to have lower generation probabilities than equally common non-associated chains. The cohort was sequenced for TCR beta chains only, and without alpha or paired-chain data the features that could be detected were limited. Assigning TCR associations to individual alleles was difficult when HLA alleles, especially DR and DQ, strongly co-occurred. The only immune exposure information available for the cohort was CMV serostatus. A further reported finding was that TCR beta sequences accurately predicted the HLA-A and HLA-B alleles for most subjects in the first cohort. HLA typing was unavailable for some donors at each locus, so association tests used only the typed subset. It was suggested by the authors that the approach could potentially be generalized to other disease states and immunological phenotypes. The sequencing pipeline was judged likely to have produced a cluster of highly shared sequence variants as a technical artifact. About 17 rarely observed V segments, including chromosome 9 orphons, were excluded from the earlier analysis of several hundred of the donors because counts were too low.

Concerning this clone: There is no known antigen for this receptor. No qualities accompany the bases; no much larger clone lies one base away.

Libraries were constructed by the immunoSEQ multiplex PCR assay. For the multiplex PCR, a mixture combining 60 forward primers for TCR Vbeta segments and 13 reverse primers for TCR Jbeta segments was used. The CDR3 region of rearranged TCR beta genes was amplified from genomic DNA by a multiplex PCR assay. Amplified TCR beta libraries were sequenced as 87-base-pair reads on the Illumina HiSeq System. In the source study's methods: In a later analysis, around 80 million unique TCR beta chains were counted across the approximately 640 repertoires, and roughly 10 million of these chains were shared by at least two donors. A nearest-neighbor algorithm error-corrected the raw reads and collapsed the reads into unique sequences, merging closely related sequences to remove PCR and sequencing errors. V, D and J gene segments were assigned by aligning CDR3 sequences to IMGT reference sequences. Each retained sequence needed at least a six-nucleotide match to both a V gene segment and a J gene segment. Rearrangements were called productive when the CDR3 lacked stop codons and stayed in frame with V and J; all others were non-productive. Following IMGT convention, CDR3 was defined as the stretch from the second conserved V-encoded cysteine to the conserved J-encoded phenylalanine. The earlier analysis of about 590 of the donors excluded sequences that lacked an unambiguous match to a single V gene segment. An earlier analysis of roughly 590 of the donors called V segments functional above 56.7% productive rearrangements and segregating when the between-donor standard deviation exceeded 5%. A statistical classification framework was built to diagnose cytomegalovirus status from the catalog of TCR beta chain sequences. A later analysis assigned V and J genes by comparing TCR nucleotide sequences with IMGT/GENE-DB human TR gene sequences. A later analysis assigned CDR3 sequences and most-parsimonious VDJ recombination scenarios with the TCRdist pipeline. A later analysis defined each TCR beta chain by its CDR3 amino acid sequence plus V-gene family, and excluded reads lacking a unique V-gene family. To address suspected cross-contamination and a sequencing artifact, a later analysis removed over 500 highly shared, low-generation-probability nucleotide sequences. In a later analysis, a clonal expansion index was calculated for each public chain from normalized within-repertoire ranks of inferred template counts. Generation probabilities in a later analysis came from a VDJ recombination model fitted to out-of-frame rearrangements, and those results were checked against IGoR. In a later analysis, hypergeometric tests were used to score TCR-TCR, TCR-HLA and TCR-CMV co-occurrence, with a repertoire-size bias correction applied to TCR pairs. In a later analysis, false discovery rates were estimated by permuting HLA or CMV assignments 20 times. A later analysis grouped co-occurring TCRs with DBSCAN, adding TCRdist sequence similarity when clustering within HLA-allele-positive subsets. Repertoires with fewer than 30,000 or more than 120,000 public chains, plus five repertoires with anomalous nucleotide sharing, were excluded from co-occurrence clustering. The clones in this table, taken by TCRdb from immuneACCESS, are in-frame only. Not every clone is retained; where verified, under half of the shortfall comes from an unresolved V gene, and the cause of the rest is unknown. V and J calls and clone size are those listed in that table; D and trimming were worked out from the DNA. The sample contains around 190,000 clones, about 80% of them found a single time. The ten largest account for about 1% of the sample.

In total, approximately 700 healthy bone marrow donors made up the cohort. Cohort members were all nominally healthy when sampled, although unrecorded immune exposures were likely present. The donor was CMV seronegative and was included in the group of over 300 seronegative cohort members. A peripheral blood sample was collected from each donor, and TCR beta sequencing was performed on peripheral blood mononuclear cells. Genomic DNA was extracted from the blood cell samples with the Qiagen DNeasy Blood Extraction Kit. Reading from cysteine to phenylalanine, the CDR3 counts 15 amino acids. Just the 45-base CDR3 DNA is kept, in frame starting at base 1. From a lookup of the germline V gene, CDR1 and CDR2 are SGHRS and YFSETQ. Clipping removes 0 bases from V and 6 bases from J, with 4 as the unmatched junction base count.

The chain uses TRBV5-1 and TRBJ2-2; TRBD2 agrees with 8 junctional bases. This TCR came from a woman aged 40-49 years in good health and CMV-seronegative. The sequenced sample was PBMCs. Here the CDR3 is given as CASSLALSGAGELFF. The DNA sequence follows: TGCGCCAGCAGCTTGGCTCTTAGCGGGGCCGGGGAGCTGTTTTTT.